The 7 T cell receptor beta chains given below trace back to one sample, sequenced in a study of T-cell reconstitution after alpha-beta-depleted transplantation in children. During its preparation, the TCRbeta library received unique molecular identifiers. TCRdb re-called the PCR reads with MiXCR, one entry per CDR3 protein. This sample has around 450,000 distinct CDR3 sequences, with under 20% found just once. The sequencing here drew on PBMCs, mostly from graft donor cells, taken 360 days after TCRalphabeta/CD19-depleted stem cell transplant. Source of these receptors: a boy less than two years old who had a stem cell transplant for Wiskott-Aldrich syndrome, so the T cells may come from the graft donor.

The V and J genes are TRBV5-1 and TRBJ2-3, with TRBD1 matching 7 bases. Germline V CDR1 and CDR2: SGHRS, YFSETQ. This CDR3 region has 15 residues. V dropped 3 bases and J dropped 4; count of bases not matched to a gene: 8. Here the CDR3 DNA reads TGCGCCAGCAGCTCCGGGACAGTGGGCGCAGATACGCAGTATTTT. Its translation: CASSSGTVGADTQYF.

This clonotype turned up a few times. The rearrangement joins TRBV10-3 to TRBJ2-7; unclear D gene. The CDR3 runs 14 residues. V lost 5 bases, J lost 4 bases, and 15 bases lay in between. CDR1 ENHRY and CDR2 SYGVKD come from the germline V gene. CDR3 protein: CAISSPRVRYEQYF. CDR3 DNA: TGTGCCATCAGTAGCCCACGGGTTAGGTACGAGCAGTACTTC.

The chain links TRBV6-5 to TRBJ1-1; tentative D call: TRBD1 (6 bases). Trimming pared 2 bases from V and 5 bases from J, leaving 15 bases between. Germline CDR1 and CDR2: MNHEY and SVGAGI. The CDR3 has 15 amino acids. The CDR3 DNA follows: TGTGCCAGCAGTTACGTGGGGGGCCAGGGTACTGAAGCTTTCTTT. It is translated as CASSYVGGQGTEAFF.

The chain is built from TRBV20-1 and TRBJ2-6; 9 bases align to TRBD1. Per germline, CDR1 DFQATT and CDR2 SNEGSKA (reference sequence). V lost 6 bases to trimming and J lost 1 base; unmatched junction nucleotides: 4. There are 15 residues in the CDR3. The CDR3 nucleotides read TGCAGTGCACTGGACAGGGGATCTGGGGCCAACGTCCTGACTTTC. It translates to CSALDRGSGANVLTF.

The rearrangement uses TRBV5-1 and TRBJ2-7, with 7 bases that match TRBD1. The CDR3 is 17 residues long. From germline, CDR1 is SGHRS and CDR2 YFSETQ. The V and J ends lost 3 bases and 0 bases, in that order; junction bases with no gene match: 12. The CDR3 sequence is CASSSRTGSRDSYEQYF. The CDR3 coding sequence is TGCGCCAGCAGCTCCCGGACAGGATCCCGGGACTCCTACGAGCAGTACTTC.

This clonotype was picked up a small number of times. This chain connects TRBV7-2 to TRBJ2-3, with 8 bases identical to TRBD2. The ends lost 8 bases at V and 3 bases at J; junction bases unmatched: 7. Germline V gives CDR1 SGHTA, CDR2 FQGNSA. The CDR3 has 14 residues. The CDR3 DNA reads TGTGCCAGCGGATATACGGGGGGGACAGATACGCAGTATTTT. Translated, it gives CASGYTGGTDTQYF.

The chain combines TRBV28 with TRBJ2-7, with a possible D match to TRBD1 (6 bases). This CDR3 is 14 amino acids long. The germline V gene has CDR1 MDHEN and CDR2 SYDVKM. V was trimmed by 3 bases and J by 3 bases, leaving 12 bases between them. The CDR3 reads CASSFSGDYYEQYF. CDR3 coding DNA: TGTGCCAGCAGTTTCTCAGGGGATTACTACGAGCAGTACTTC.